Shown below are 11 T cell receptor beta chains from a single sample sequenced in a study of T cell changes during pregnancy in multiple sclerosis. Only in-frame clones appear in the TCRdb table, and some are missing; sequencing was by immunoSEQ multiplex PCR. The sample has about 40,000 clones; around nine tenths are singletons. The source material was peripheral blood, sampled before pregnancy. Source of these receptors: a female donor with multiple sclerosis, enrolled in a pregnancy study.

The V call is TRBV5-4, the J call TRBJ2-7; possible D gene TRBD2, 5 bases. Looked up from germline, CDR1 is SGHNT and CDR2 is YYREEE (reference sequence). With 0 bases removed from V and 4 bases from J, the gap between germline ends came to 14 bases. The CDR3 runs to 15 residues. The CDR3 spells CASSLGTGINYEQYF. In DNA, the CDR3 is TGTGCCAGCAGCTTGGGGACTGGAATCAATTACGAGCAGTACTTC.

This clone has only one observation. The V call is TRBV5-8, the J call TRBJ1-5; 7 bases map to TRBD1. This CDR3 contains 15 residues. J was trimmed by 0 bases and V by 4 bases; bases with no gene match: 4. Per germline, CDR1 SGHTS and CDR2 YDEGEE. The CDR3 DNA follows: TGTGCCAGCAGCATAGGACAGGCTAGCAATCAGCCCCAGCATTTT. Translated: CASSIGQASNQPQHF.

The V gene is TRBV6-5, the J gene TRBJ2-1, with D unresolved. The CDR3 is 15 amino acids. V shed 3 bases and J shed 2 bases, with 11 bases lying between them. Germline assignment: CDR1 MNHEY and CDR2 SVGAGI. This CDR3 is CASSYTRTTYNEQFF. The CDR3 DNA is TGTGCCAGCAGTTATACGAGAACCACCTACAATGAGCAGTTCTTC.

The rearrangement links TRBV5-6 to TRBJ2-3, with TRBD1 matching over 9 bases. Germline CDR1 is SGHDT and CDR2 is YYEEEE. There are 18 residues in the CDR3. V shed 1 base, J shed 4 bases, and the junction held 13 bases outside the gene matches. The CDR3 reads CASSLRMRTGAVPDTQYF. The CDR3 bases are TGTGCCAGCAGCTTGAGGATGCGGACAGGGGCTGTCCCAGATACGCAGTATTTT.

This sequence joins TRBV4-1 and TRBJ2-7; perhaps TRBD2 as D (6 bases). Germline loops: CDR1 MGHRA, CDR2 YSYEKL. V lost 0 bases and J 6 bases, leaving 18 bases between the germline ends. The CDR3 length is 16 residues. CDR3 nucleotide sequence: TGCGCCAGCAGCCAAGATATCTTCGCGGGGTTGGGCGAGCAGTACTTC. Translation: CASSQDIFAGLGEQYF.

This clone was counted only a few times. The chain recombines TRBV2 with TRBJ1-5; D unclear. This CDR3 region has 13 residues. Looked up from germline, CDR1 is SNHLY and CDR2 is FYNNEI. Trimming took off 6 bases at V and 4 bases at J, with 10 bases between the two ends. The CDR3 DNA reads TGTGCCAGCAGGGAGGACGGGAATCAGCCCCAGCATTTT. It yields the protein CASREDGNQPQHF.

The rearrangement links TRBV6-1 to TRBJ2-7, with 11 bases matching TRBD1. The length of the CDR3 is 18 residues. Germline-derived CDR1 and CDR2 are MNHNS and SASEGT. V shed 4 bases and J 4 bases; nucleotides not matched to a gene: 15. The CDR3 sequence: CASSARTGGGVERYEQYF. In nucleotides, the CDR3 is TGTGCCAGCAGTGCAAGGACAGGGGGCGGAGTAGAGAGGTACGAGCAGTACTTC.

The chain is built from TRBV7-3 and TRBJ2-3, with D possibly TRBD1 on 5 matching bases. V lost 0 bases and J 1 base, leaving 8 bases between the germline ends. CDR3 length equals 15 residues. Germline CDR1 and CDR2: SGHTA and FQGTGA. The chain's CDR3 is CASSLTGAGTDTQYF. The CDR3 DNA is TGTGCCAGCAGCTTAACTGGGGCGGGCACAGATACGCAGTATTTT. Filled out from reference TRBV7-3 and TRBJ2-3, the complete variable domain reads GAGVSQTPSNKVTEKGKYVELRCDPISGHTALYWYRQSLGQGPEFLIYFQGTGAADDSGLPNDRFFAVRPEGSVSTLKIQRTERGDSAVYLCASSLTGAGTDTQYFGPGTRLTVL.

The sample holds one count of this clone. The V gene is TRBV5-4, the J gene TRBJ1-2; the D gene is possibly TRBD1 (5 bases). Trimming took off 4 bases at V and 0 bases at J, with 16 bases between the two ends. There are 16 residues in the CDR3. CDR1 is SGHNT and CDR2 is YYREEE in the germline V gene (reference sequence). CDR3: CASSPWSGISNYGYTF. For the CDR3, the DNA is TGTGCCAGCAGCCCGTGGTCAGGGATATCTAACTATGGCTACACCTTC.

V is TRBV6-6 and J is TRBJ2-7; 9 nucleotides agree with TRBD1. Germline-derived CDR1 and CDR2 are MNHNY and SVGAGI (reference sequence). The CDR3 is 12 residues long. Trimming at V came to 6 bases and at J to 10 bases, leaving 7 bases not matched to a gene. CDR3 residues: CASSPGTGYQYF. The CDR3 DNA reads TGTGCCAGCAGCCCCGGGACAGGGTATCAGTACTTC.

V is TRBV19 and J is TRBJ2-7, with 8 nucleotides matching TRBD2. The CDR3 contains 13 residues. The trim removed 6 bases at V and 4 bases at J, leaving 5 bases unmatched. The germline V gene has CDR1 LNHDA and CDR2 SQIVND (reference sequence). The CDR3: CASRPGGGYEQYF. The CDR3 DNA is TGTGCCAGTAGACCGGGAGGGGGATACGAGCAGTACTTC.